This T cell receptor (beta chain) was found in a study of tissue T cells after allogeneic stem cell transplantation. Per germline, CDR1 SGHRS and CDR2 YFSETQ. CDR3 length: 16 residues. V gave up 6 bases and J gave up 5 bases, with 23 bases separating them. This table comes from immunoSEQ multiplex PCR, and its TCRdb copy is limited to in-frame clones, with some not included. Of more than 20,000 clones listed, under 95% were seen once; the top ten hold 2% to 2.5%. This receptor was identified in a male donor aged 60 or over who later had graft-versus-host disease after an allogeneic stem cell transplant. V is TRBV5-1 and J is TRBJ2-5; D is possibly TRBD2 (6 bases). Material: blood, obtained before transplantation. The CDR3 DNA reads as TGCGCCAGCACTCAAGACGGGAGACTGGGTAGGGAGACCCAGTACTTC. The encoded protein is CASTQDGRLGRETQYF.